The 4 T cell receptor beta chains below were found in one sample sequenced in a study of CD8 T cells in Susac syndrome. The authors reverse transcribed roughly 0.5 to 1 ug RNA with random hexamers. MiXCR, run by TCRdb on the immunoSEQ multiplex PCR reads, gives a single entry per CDR3 protein. The table has approximately 150,000 distinct CDR3 sequences, about 94% seen once. The sequencing input was CD4+ T cells from PBMCs. The origin of the receptors is a human donor with Susac syndrome.

The chain combines TRBV7-9 with TRBJ1-1; TRBD1 aligns across 7 bases. In germline, CDR1 is SEHNR, CDR2 FQNEAQ (reference sequence). CDR3 length: 19 residues. With V trimmed by 5 bases and J by 11 bases, 29 bases remained unmatched. The CDR3 DNA follows: TGTGCCAGCAGCCCCACCGGCACAGGGGCCCTCCATGCAGCTCAGGGGGCTTTCTTT. Its translation is CASSPTGTGALHAAQGAFF.

The chain carries TRBV7-3 and TRBJ2-1; 11 positions agree with TRBD2. This CDR3 has 13 amino acids. With V trimmed by 5 bases and J by 9 bases, 3 bases remained unmatched. Germline assignment: CDR1 SGHTA and CDR2 FQGTGA. CDR3 DNA: TGTGCCAGCAGCATGACTAGCGGGGCTGAGCAGTTCTTC. This translates into CASSMTSGAEQFF.

The chain links TRBV5-6 to TRBJ1-2, with D possibly matching TRBD1 (5 bases). Deletions cut 0 bases from V and 7 bases from J, with 13 bases between. Looked up from germline, CDR1 is SGHDT and CDR2 is YYEEEE. This CDR3 has 14 residues. CDR3 loop: CASSLGTLGGGYTF. DNA for the CDR3: TGTGCCAGCAGCTTGGGTACCTTGGGGGGTGGCTACACCTTC.

As DNA, the CDR3 is TGTGCCAGCAGCCAAGATGGCGGGGGAAGGGATACGCAGTATTTT. Its translation: CASSQDGGGRDTQYF. The chain employs TRBV4-2 and TRBJ2-3; 7 bases are a match to TRBD2. The V gene end was trimmed by 0 bases and the J gene end by 6 bases; junction bases not matched to a gene: 6. The germline V gene encodes CDR1 LGHNA and CDR2 YNFKEQ. This CDR3 has 15 residues.